This TCR beta chain is from a study of blood T cell repertoires in COVID-19. Study at large: Collection of acute and convalescent COVID-19 samples took place in the United States, Italy and Spain. Sample material is recorded as cDNA or gDNA derived from T cells, B-cell-depleted T cells, or PBMCs.

Cohort 3 donors were reported recovered after two negative PCRs, clearance, or symptom resolution. TCRdb's table, derived via immunoSEQ multiplex PCR, lists solely in-frame clones and lacks some. The table includes 200,000 to 250,000 clones, approximately 90% detected once. The specimen sequenced was PBMCs or T cells enriched from blood (not recorded which). The clonotype was recovered from a man under 40 who had recovered from COVID-19.

Written as DNA, the CDR3 is TGTGCCAGCAGCCAAGACGACACTCCAGGCAATCAGCCCCAGCATTTT. Amino acids: CASSQDDTPGNQPQHF. The chain is built from TRBV4-2 and TRBJ1-5, with D unresolved. CDR1 and CDR2 from the germline V gene are LGHNA and YNFKEQ. This CDR3 has 16 amino acids. V dropped 0 bases and J dropped 2 bases, with 11 bases sitting between them.